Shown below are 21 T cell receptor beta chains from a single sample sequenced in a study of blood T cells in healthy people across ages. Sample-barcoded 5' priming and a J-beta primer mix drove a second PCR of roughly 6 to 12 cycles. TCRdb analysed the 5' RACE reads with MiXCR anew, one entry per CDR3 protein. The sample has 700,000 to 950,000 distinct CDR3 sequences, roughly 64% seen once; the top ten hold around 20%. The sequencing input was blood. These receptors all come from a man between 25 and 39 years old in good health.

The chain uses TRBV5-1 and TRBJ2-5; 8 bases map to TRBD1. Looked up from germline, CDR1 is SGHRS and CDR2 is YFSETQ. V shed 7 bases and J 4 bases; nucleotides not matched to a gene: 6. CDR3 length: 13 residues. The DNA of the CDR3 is TGCGCCAGCCGGACAGGGCTGGGAGAGACCCAGTACTTC. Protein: CASRTGLGETQYF.

The DNA for the CDR3 is TGTGCCAGCAGGGATTTTCGCGGGGGGGCCAAGGAGACCCAGTACTTC. Residues: CASRDFRGGAKETQYF. The chain recombines TRBV28 with TRBJ2-5, with 9 nucleotides matching TRBD2. J gave up 5 bases and V 6 bases, and 13 bases lay outside the gene matches. Per the germline V gene, CDR1 is MDHEN and CDR2 is SYDVKM. There are 16 residues in the CDR3.

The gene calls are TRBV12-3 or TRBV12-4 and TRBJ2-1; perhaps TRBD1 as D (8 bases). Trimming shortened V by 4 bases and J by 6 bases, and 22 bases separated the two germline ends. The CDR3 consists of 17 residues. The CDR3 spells CASSSNRGGLVSNEQFF. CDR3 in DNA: TGTGCCAGCAGTTCCAACAGGGGGGGGCTAGTATCCAATGAGCAGTTCTTC.

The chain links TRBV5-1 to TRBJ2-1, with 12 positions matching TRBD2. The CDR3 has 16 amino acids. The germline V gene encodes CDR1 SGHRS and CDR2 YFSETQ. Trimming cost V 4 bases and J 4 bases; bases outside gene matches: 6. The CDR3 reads CASSKRTSGEYNEQFF. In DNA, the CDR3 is TGCGCCAGCAGCAAACGGACTAGCGGGGAATACAATGAGCAGTTCTTC.

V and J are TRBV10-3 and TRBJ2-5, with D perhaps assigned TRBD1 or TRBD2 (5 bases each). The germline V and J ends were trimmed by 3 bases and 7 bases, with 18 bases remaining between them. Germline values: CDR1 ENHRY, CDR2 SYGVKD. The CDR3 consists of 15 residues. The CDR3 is CAISDGRGRAGTQYF. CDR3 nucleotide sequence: TGTGCCATCAGTGATGGCCGAGGCAGGGCGGGGACCCAGTACTTC.

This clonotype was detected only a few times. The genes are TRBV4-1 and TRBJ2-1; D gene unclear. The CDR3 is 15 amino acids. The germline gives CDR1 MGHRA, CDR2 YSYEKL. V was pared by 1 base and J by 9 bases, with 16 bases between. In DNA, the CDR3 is TGCGCCAGCAGCCAAGCTGTCGGGCTAGATTTTGAGCAGTTCTTC. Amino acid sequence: CASSQAVGLDFEQFF.

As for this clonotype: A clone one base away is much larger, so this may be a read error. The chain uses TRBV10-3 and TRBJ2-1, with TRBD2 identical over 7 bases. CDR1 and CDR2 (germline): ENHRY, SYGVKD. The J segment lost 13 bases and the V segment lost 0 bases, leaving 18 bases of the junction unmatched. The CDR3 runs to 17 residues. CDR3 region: CAISESAAGVGRETQFF. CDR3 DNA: TGTGCCATCAGTGAGTCTGCCGCGGGGGTTGGTCGAGAGACCCAGTTCTTC.

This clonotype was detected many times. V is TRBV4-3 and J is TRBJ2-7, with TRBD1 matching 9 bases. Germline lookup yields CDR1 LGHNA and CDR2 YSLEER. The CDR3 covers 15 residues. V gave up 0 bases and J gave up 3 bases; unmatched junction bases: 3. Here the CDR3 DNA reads TGCGCCAGCAGCCAAGACCTGGGACAGGGCTACGAGCAGTACTTC. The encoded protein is CASSQDLGQGYEQYF.

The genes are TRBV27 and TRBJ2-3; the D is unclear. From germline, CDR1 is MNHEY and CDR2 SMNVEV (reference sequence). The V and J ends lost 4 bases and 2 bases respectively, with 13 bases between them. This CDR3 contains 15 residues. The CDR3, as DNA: TGTGCCAGCAGTTCCCCGTGGGCCCTCACAGATACGCAGTATTTT. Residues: CASSSPWALTDTQYF.

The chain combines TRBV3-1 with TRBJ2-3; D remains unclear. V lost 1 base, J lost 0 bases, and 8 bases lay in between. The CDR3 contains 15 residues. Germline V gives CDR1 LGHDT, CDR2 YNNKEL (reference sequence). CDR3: CASSQGRISTDTQYF. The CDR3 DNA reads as TGTGCCAGCAGCCAAGGGCGGATTAGCACAGATACGCAGTATTTT.

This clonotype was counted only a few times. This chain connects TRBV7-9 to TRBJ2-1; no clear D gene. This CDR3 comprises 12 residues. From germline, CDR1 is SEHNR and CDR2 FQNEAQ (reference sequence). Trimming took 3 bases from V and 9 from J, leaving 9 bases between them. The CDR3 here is CASSLGSVEQFF. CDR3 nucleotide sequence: TGTGCCAGCAGCTTGGGATCGGTTGAGCAGTTCTTC.

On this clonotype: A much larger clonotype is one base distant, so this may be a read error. The CDR3 protein is CATSAGLSYEQYF. CDR3 bases: TGTGCCACCAGTGCGGGTCTCAGTTACGAGCAGTACTTC. The genes are TRBV11-2 and TRBJ2-7; a possible D gene is TRBD2 (5 bases). CDR1 SGHAT and CDR2 FQNNGV come from the germline V gene. The CDR3 runs to 13 residues. V lost 10 bases and J 4 bases, leaving 17 bases between the germline ends.

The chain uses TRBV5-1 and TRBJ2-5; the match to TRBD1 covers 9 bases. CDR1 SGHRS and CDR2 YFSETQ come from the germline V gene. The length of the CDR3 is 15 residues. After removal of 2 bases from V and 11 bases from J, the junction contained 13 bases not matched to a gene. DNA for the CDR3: TGCGCCAGCAGCTTTTTGGGACAGGGACCCTCCGGGCAGTACTTC. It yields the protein CASSFLGQGPSGQYF.

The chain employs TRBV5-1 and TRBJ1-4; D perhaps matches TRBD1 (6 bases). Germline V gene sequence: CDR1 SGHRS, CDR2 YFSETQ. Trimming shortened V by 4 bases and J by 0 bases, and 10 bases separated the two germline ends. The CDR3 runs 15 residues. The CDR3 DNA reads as TGCGCCAGCAGCGTCACAGGGACAACTAATGAAAAACTGTTTTTT. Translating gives CASSVTGTTNEKLFF.

CDR3 DNA: TGCAGCGTTGATCCCCAGACCGCTAACTATGGCTACACCTTC. This encodes CSVDPQTANYGYTF. This chain connects TRBV29-1 to TRBJ1-2; unclear D gene. CDR3 length: 14 amino acids. Germline CDR1 SQVTM, CDR2 ANQGSEA. V was shortened by 3 bases and J by 0 bases, with 11 bases between the two germline ends. The variable domain in full, with the rest retrieved from reference TRBV29-1 and TRBJ1-2, is SAVISQKPSRDICQRGTSLTIQCQVDSQVTMMFWYRQQPGQSLTLIATANQGSEATYESGFVIDKFPISRPNLTFSTLTVSNMSPEDSSIYLCSVDPQTANYGYTFGSGTRLTVV.

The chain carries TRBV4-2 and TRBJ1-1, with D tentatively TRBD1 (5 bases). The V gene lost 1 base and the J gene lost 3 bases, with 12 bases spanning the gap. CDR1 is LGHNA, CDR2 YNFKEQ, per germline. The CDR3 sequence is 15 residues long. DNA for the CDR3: TGTGCCAGCAGCCAAGGTGAGGGGACCGACACTGAAGCTTTCTTT. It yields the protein CASSQGEGTDTEAFF.

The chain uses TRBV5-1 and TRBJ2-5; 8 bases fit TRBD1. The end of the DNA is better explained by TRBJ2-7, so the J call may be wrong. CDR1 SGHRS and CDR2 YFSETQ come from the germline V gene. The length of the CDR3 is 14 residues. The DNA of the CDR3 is TGCGCCAGCAGCCAGGACAGGGTTGTGTACGAGCAGTACTTC. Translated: CASSQDRVVYEQYF.

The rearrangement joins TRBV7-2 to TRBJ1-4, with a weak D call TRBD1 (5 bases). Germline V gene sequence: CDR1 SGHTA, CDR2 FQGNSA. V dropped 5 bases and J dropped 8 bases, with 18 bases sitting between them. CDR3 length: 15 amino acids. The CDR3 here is CASSPDGTPIEKLFF. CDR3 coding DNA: TGTGCCAGCAGCCCGGACGGGACGCCTATCGAAAAACTGTTTTTT.

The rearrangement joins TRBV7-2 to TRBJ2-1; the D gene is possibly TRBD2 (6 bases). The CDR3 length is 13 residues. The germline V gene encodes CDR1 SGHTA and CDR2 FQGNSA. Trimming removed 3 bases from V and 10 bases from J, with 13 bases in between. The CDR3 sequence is CASSLEARGEQFF. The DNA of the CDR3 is TGTGCCAGCAGCTTGGAGGCCCGGGGGGAGCAGTTCTTC.

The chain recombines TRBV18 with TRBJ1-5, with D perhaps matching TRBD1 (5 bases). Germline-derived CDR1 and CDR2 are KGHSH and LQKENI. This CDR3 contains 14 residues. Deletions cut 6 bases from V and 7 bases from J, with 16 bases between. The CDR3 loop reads CASSPFGGYQPQHF. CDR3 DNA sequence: TGTGCCAGCTCTCCCTTCGGGGGTTACCAGCCCCAGCATTTT. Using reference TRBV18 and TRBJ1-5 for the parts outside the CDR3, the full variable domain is NAGVMQNPRHLVRRRGQEARLRCSPMKGHSHVYWYRQLPEEGLKFMVYLQKENIIDESGMPKERFSAEFPKEGPSILRIQQVVRGDSAAYFCASSPFGGYQPQHFGDGTRLSIL.

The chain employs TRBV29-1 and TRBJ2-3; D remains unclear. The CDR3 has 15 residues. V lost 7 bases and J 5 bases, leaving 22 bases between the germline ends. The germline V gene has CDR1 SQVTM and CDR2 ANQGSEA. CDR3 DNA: TGCAGCGCCCCGACCAGCGCTCTTAAAGAAGATACGCAGTATTTT. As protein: CSAPTSALKEDTQYF.